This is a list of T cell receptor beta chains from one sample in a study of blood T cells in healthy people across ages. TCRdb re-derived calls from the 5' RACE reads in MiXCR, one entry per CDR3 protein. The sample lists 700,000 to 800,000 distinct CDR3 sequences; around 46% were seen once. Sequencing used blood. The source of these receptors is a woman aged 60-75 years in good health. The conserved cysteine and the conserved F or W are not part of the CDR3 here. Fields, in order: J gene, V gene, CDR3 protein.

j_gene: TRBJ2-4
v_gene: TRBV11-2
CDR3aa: ASSLSRDRGLSAKNIQY

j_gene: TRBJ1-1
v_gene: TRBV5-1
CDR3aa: ASSFNSQNTEAF

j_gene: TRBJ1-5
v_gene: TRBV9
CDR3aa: ASSVDLGRNQPQH

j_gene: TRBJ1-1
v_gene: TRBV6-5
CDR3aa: ASSPQGTWTEAF

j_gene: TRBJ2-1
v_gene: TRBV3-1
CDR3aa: GTGPYNEQF

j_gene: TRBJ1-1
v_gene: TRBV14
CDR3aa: ASSQGRSILNTEAF

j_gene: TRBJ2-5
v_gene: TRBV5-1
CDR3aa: ASSLGDKEETRY

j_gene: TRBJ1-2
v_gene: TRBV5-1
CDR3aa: ASSPGLRADGYT

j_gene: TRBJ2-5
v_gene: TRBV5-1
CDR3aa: ASSYGVRGETQY

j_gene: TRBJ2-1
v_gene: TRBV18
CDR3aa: ASSPWGDEQF

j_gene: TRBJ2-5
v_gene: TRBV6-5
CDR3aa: ASSYSIQETQY